The 11 T cell receptor beta chains given below trace back to one sample, sequenced in a study of blood T cells in healthy people across ages. A second PCR, run for roughly 7 to 12 cycles, used a sample-barcoded 5' primer plus a J-beta primer mix. TCRdb redid the calling of the 5' RACE reads with MiXCR, one entry per CDR3 protein. The table lists roughly 1,800,000 distinct CDR3 sequences, roughly 49% of them singletons. Sequenced: blood. The receptors shown here come from a woman aged 40 to 50 in good health.

J is TRBJ2-3 and V is TRBV2; 10 bases fit TRBD2. Trimming took 6 bases from V and 0 from J; bases not matched to a gene: 21. This CDR3 contains 21 residues. The germline V gene has CDR1 SNHLY and CDR2 FYNNEI. The CDR3 region has the DNA TGTGCCAGCAGACAGCGGGGGGCTAGCGGGGGCCGCTCCCATAGCACAGATACGCAGTATTTT. Its protein is CASRQRGASGGRSHSTDTQYF.

V is TRBV24-1 and J is TRBJ1-2, with D possibly TRBD1 on 6 matching bases. V was cut by 4 bases and J by 4 bases, with 18 bases left in between. The CDR3 totals 16 residues. CDR1 KGHDR and CDR2 SFDVKD come from the germline V gene. The CDR3 sequence is CATSDDEGGPLYGYTF. The CDR3 region has the DNA TGTGCCACCAGTGACGACGAAGGGGGTCCCCTCTATGGCTACACCTTC.

The chain couples TRBV28 to TRBJ2-5; D could derive from TRBD1 or TRBD2 (5 bases each). From germline, CDR1 is MDHEN and CDR2 SYDVKM. This CDR3 is 15 amino acids long. Between the trimmed V and J ends, which lost 5 bases and 5 bases, there was a span of 18 bases. The CDR3 DNA follows: TGTGCCAGCAGTCTCCCGGGACCCCTTGCCGAGACCCAGTACTTC. It yields the protein CASSLPGPLAETQYF.

V and J are TRBV15 and TRBJ2-7; possibly TRBD1 or TRBD2 for D (5 bases each). Germline values: CDR1 LNHNV, CDR2 YYDKDF (reference sequence). Between the trimmed V and J ends, which lost 3 bases and 2 bases, there was a span of 11 bases. This CDR3 is 14 amino acids long. CDR3 in amino acids: CATSRGDGTYEQYF. In nucleotides, the CDR3 is TGTGCCACCAGCAGGGGGGACGGAACCTACGAGCAGTACTTC.

This clonotype has a handful of counts. This chain joins TRBV7-6 and TRBJ2-5; D is unresolved. The CDR3 covers 13 residues. V was shortened by 0 bases and J by 3 bases, with 5 bases between the two germline ends. CDR1 SGHVS and CDR2 FNYEAQ come from the germline V gene. The CDR3 loop reads CASSLARKETQYF. The CDR3 DNA reads TGTGCCAGCAGCTTAGCTCGGAAAGAGACCCAGTACTTC. Combining the CDR3 with reference TRBV7-6 and TRBJ2-5 gives the whole variable domain GAGVSQSPRYKVTKRGQDVALRCDPISGHVSLYWYRQALGQGPEFLTYFNYEAQQDKSGLPNDRFSAERPEGSISTLTIQRTEQRDSAMYRCASSLARKETQYFGPGTRLLVL.

This clonotype occurred a few times. The chain joins TRBV12-3 or TRBV12-4 to TRBJ2-1, with D perhaps matching TRBD2 (5 bases). The CDR3 runs to 13 residues. Trimming shortened V by 3 bases and J by 12 bases, and 15 bases separated the two germline ends. CDR3 protein: CASSFQLESGQFF. The CDR3 nucleotides are TGTGCCAGCAGTTTCCAACTAGAAAGTGGGCAGTTCTTC.

Details on this clonotype: Compared with germline, one end of the junction differs, possibly owing to a read error. The chain carries TRBV24-1 and TRBJ2-5; D is possibly TRBD1 (6 bases). Germline CDR1 reads KGHDR; CDR2 reads SFDVKD. This CDR3 spans 15 amino acids. CDR3 amino acids: CATSDPRRGVETQYF. The CDR3 DNA sequence: TGTGCCACCAGTGACCCCCGCAGGGGCGTTGAGACTCAGTACTTC.

This clonotype has a handful of counts. The chain links TRBV7-6 to TRBJ2-5; perhaps TRBD1 as D (6 bases). CDR3 size: 12 residues. Trimming left V 10 bases short and J 6 bases short, with 15 bases between. Germline CDR1 is SGHVS and CDR2 is FNYEAQ. CDR3 nucleotides: TGTGCCATCCCCATGGGGGCGCAGACCCAGTACTTC. It is translated as CAIPMGAQTQYF.

In the case of this clonotype: This may arise from a read error, as a much more abundant clone is one base away. As DNA, the CDR3 is TGCAGTGCTGGCGGGACAGACTATGGCTACACCTTC. It specifies CSAGGTDYGYTF. This chain connects TRBV20-1 to TRBJ1-2; 7 bases map to TRBD1. J was trimmed by 3 bases and V by 5 bases; bases with no gene match: 3. CDR1 DFQATT and CDR2 SNEGSKA come from the germline V gene (reference sequence). The CDR3 runs 12 residues.

This rearrangement joins TRBV28 to TRBJ2-5; 7 positions match TRBD1. CDR3 length: 15 amino acids. Germline CDR1 and CDR2: MDHEN and SYDVKM. The V and J ends lost 6 bases and 4 bases, in that order; junction bases with no gene match: 11. CDR3 sequence: CASRAPRGQRETQYF. CDR3 nucleotides: TGTGCCAGCAGAGCCCCCAGGGGACAGCGAGAGACCCAGTACTTC.

This clonotype was seen more than once but under ten times. The rearrangement links TRBV4-3 to TRBJ2-3, with TRBD2 matching over 7 bases. The ends lost 0 bases at V and 3 bases at J; junction bases unmatched: 6. The CDR3 runs 16 residues. The germline CDR1 and CDR2 sequences are LGHNA and YSLEER. CDR3 residues: CASSQDWTRRTDTQYF. The CDR3 DNA follows: TGCGCCAGCAGCCAAGACTGGACTAGGAGGACAGATACGCAGTATTTT.